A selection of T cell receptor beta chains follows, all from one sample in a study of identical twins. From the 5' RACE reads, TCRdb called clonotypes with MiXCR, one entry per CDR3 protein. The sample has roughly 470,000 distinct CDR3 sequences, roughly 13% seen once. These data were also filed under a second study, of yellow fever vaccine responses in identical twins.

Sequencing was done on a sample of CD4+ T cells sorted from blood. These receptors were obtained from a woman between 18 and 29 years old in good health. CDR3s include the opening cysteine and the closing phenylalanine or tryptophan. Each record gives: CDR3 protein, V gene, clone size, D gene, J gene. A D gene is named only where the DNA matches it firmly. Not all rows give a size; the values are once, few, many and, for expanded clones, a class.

CDR3: CASSGFNRDTKLLSGANVLTF
V: TRBV25-1
size: few
D: -
J: TRBJ2-6

CDR3: CASSLTTANSGAYEQYF
V: TRBV5-1
size: few
D: -
J: TRBJ2-7

CDR3: CASSQVRGGRPDTQYF
V: TRBV3-1
size: -
D: TRBD2
J: TRBJ2-3

CDR3: CSAALGGLSYEQYF
V: TRBV20-1
size: -
D: TRBD1
J: TRBJ2-7

CDR3: CASSQSHSTDTQYF
V: TRBV4-3
size: few
D: -
J: TRBJ2-3

CDR3: CASSISPTQGEQYF
V: TRBV10-1
size: -
D: -
J: TRBJ2-7

CDR3: CASSLAGGGFTTRTYEQYF
V: TRBV7-2
size: few
D: -
J: TRBJ2-7

CDR3: CASSTTPSGLGAGANVLTF
V: TRBV19
size: -
D: -
J: TRBJ2-6

CDR3: CASSGNRQNTEAFF
V: TRBV9
size: -
D: -
J: TRBJ1-1

CDR3: CAWTRTSYNEQFF
V: TRBV30
size: -
D: -
J: TRBJ2-1

CDR3: CASSHDLAGDYNEQFF
V: TRBV5-4
size: few
D: TRBD2
J: TRBJ2-1

CDR3: CASSQDQRSGGWYNEQFF
V: TRBV4-1
size: few
D: -
J: TRBJ2-1

CDR3: CASGPSGGSDTQYF
V: TRBV12-5
size: few
D: TRBD2
J: TRBJ2-3

CDR3: CASSLVGGGKNIQYF
V: TRBV7-8
size: many
D: -
J: TRBJ2-4

CDR3: CASSGTVPNTEAFF
V: TRBV7-9
size: -
D: -
J: TRBJ1-1

CDR3: CASSPGTVLYGELFF
V: TRBV6-1
size: -
D: -
J: TRBJ2-2

CDR3: CASSLVAGPEQYF
V: TRBV5-1
size: many
D: -
J: TRBJ2-7

CDR3: CASSPATTVTPTGANVLTF
V: TRBV9
size: -
D: -
J: TRBJ2-6

CDR3: CASRREYPGADTQYF
V: TRBV5-1
size: -
D: -
J: TRBJ2-3

CDR3: CASSPDRARGETQYF
V: TRBV7-2
size: few
D: TRBD1
J: TRBJ2-5

CDR3: CASSPPQETQYF
V: TRBV18
size: few
D: -
J: TRBJ2-5

CDR3: CANIESSGANVLTF
V: TRBV2
size: few
D: -
J: TRBJ2-6

CDR3: CSARDYGPSGGASGTQYF
V: TRBV20-1
size: -
D: TRBD2
J: TRBJ2-3

CDR3: CSVAPWDSPSGANVLTF
V: TRBV29-1
size: many
D: TRBD1
J: TRBJ2-6

CDR3: CASSSRQAVLPEQYF
V: TRBV5-1
size: -
D: -
J: TRBJ2-7

CDR3: CASSYSWENEQYF
V: TRBV6-2/TRBV6-3
size: -
D: -
J: TRBJ2-7

CDR3: CASSRGDFTDTQYF
V: TRBV6-1
size: many
D: -
J: TRBJ2-3

CDR3: CASRRTSGFEQYF
V: TRBV6-2/TRBV6-3
size: few
D: TRBD2
J: TRBJ2-7

CDR3: CASSLVPKYEQYF
V: TRBV5-1
size: few
D: -
J: TRBJ2-7

CDR3: CSGAHTEAFF
V: TRBV29-1
size: many
D: -
J: TRBJ1-1

CDR3: CASSRGLAVYNEQFF
V: TRBV4-3
size: few
D: TRBD2
J: TRBJ2-1

CDR3: CASSSRGSGVYNEQFF
V: TRBV7-3
size: few
D: TRBD2
J: TRBJ2-1

CDR3: CASSQAPGGLAGGGKQFF
V: TRBV4-2
size: many
D: TRBD2
J: TRBJ2-1

CDR3: CALDVRIGTVYGYTF
V: TRBV30
size: -
D: -
J: TRBJ1-2

CDR3: CASSAGTGLSSFNEQFF
V: TRBV5-1
size: few
D: TRBD1
J: TRBJ2-1

CDR3: CASSGQGAFRTGELFF
V: TRBV9
size: -
D: TRBD1
J: TRBJ2-2

CDR3: CASSLGSSGAQETQYF
V: TRBV7-6
size: -
D: TRBD2
J: TRBJ2-5

CDR3: CASSPGQRNTDTQYF
V: TRBV3-1
size: few
D: -
J: TRBJ2-3

CDR3: CASSEWVGNTEAFF
V: TRBV25-1
size: -
D: -
J: TRBJ1-1

CDR3: CASSSSLLSSYEQYF
V: TRBV3-1
size: few
D: -
J: TRBJ2-7

CDR3: CASSIEEANTGELFF
V: TRBV19
size: -
D: -
J: TRBJ2-2

CDR3: CSARRDRGTDTQYF
V: TRBV20-1
size: many
D: TRBD1
J: TRBJ2-3

CDR3: CASSESTGEGNTIYF
V: TRBV25-1
size: few
D: TRBD1
J: TRBJ1-3

CDR3: CASSLLQGDTGELFF
V: TRBV7-9
size: -
D: TRBD1
J: TRBJ2-2

CDR3: CASSEFSGGFGEQFF
V: TRBV6-1
size: -
D: TRBD2
J: TRBJ2-1

CDR3: CASSLREGDSPNSPLHF
V: TRBV5-1
size: many
D: -
J: TRBJ1-6

CDR3: CASSSRQGSGTGELFF
V: TRBV7-9
size: -
D: TRBD1
J: TRBJ2-2

CDR3: CASSAATGTDGELFF
V: TRBV9
size: few
D: TRBD1
J: TRBJ2-2

CDR3: CASSLGGTAPAEHYF
V: TRBV12-3/TRBV12-4
size: -
D: -
J: TRBJ2-7

CDR3: CASGSTLPDRLSTDTQYF
V: TRBV12-5
size: few
D: -
J: TRBJ2-3

CDR3: CATGGTSWETQYF
V: TRBV24-1
size: -
D: -
J: TRBJ2-5

CDR3: CASSPGDRAYEQYF
V: TRBV4-1
size: -
D: TRBD1
J: TRBJ2-7

CDR3: CSVDSGGHNEQFF
V: TRBV29-1
size: -
D: -
J: TRBJ2-1

CDR3: CSASKGTEGAFF
V: TRBV20-1
size: few
D: -
J: TRBJ1-1

CDR3: CSVRDRGKGHTQYF
V: TRBV29-1
size: many
D: TRBD1
J: TRBJ2-3

CDR3: CASSQDGGVGTGELFF
V: TRBV4-2
size: -
D: -
J: TRBJ2-2

CDR3: CATSEVKGPGQGARETQYF
V: TRBV24-1
size: few
D: TRBD1
J: TRBJ2-5